A selection of T cell receptor beta chains follows, all from one sample in a study of blood T cell repertoires in COVID-19. Libraries were prepared by immunoSEQ multiplex PCR; TCRdb keeps only in-frame clonotypes and omits some of them. The sample yields approximately 170,000 clones, over 80% seen once. What was sequenced was peripheral blood. The receptors stem from a woman aged 70-85 years with COVID-19, enrolled during active disease. The CDR3 runs from the conserved cysteine through the conserved F or W.

v_call: TRBV29-1
cdr3_aa: CSVEGLAGVTDTQYF

v_call: TRBV5-4
cdr3_aa: CASSPPRAPETQYF

v_call: TRBV5-1
cdr3_aa: CASSLAMGAREWETQYF

v_call: TRBV5-1
cdr3_aa: CASSLGGTSEGYEQYF

v_call: TRBV28
cdr3_aa: CASSFATVSYNSPLHF

v_call: TRBV7-2
cdr3_aa: CASSALPGLATGELFF

v_call: TRBV7-2
cdr3_aa: CASSLVFPDGYTF

v_call: TRBV30
cdr3_aa: CACSTGKETQYF

v_call: TRBV6-5
cdr3_aa: CASSYRDRDYEQYF

v_call: TRBV21-1
cdr3_aa: CASSLRTGTGDTDYEQYF

v_call: TRBV6-4
cdr3_aa: CASSDSKGGHQETQYF

v_call: TRBV5-1
cdr3_aa: CASSLGGGPYNEQFF

v_call: TRBV30
cdr3_aa: CAWSRQGHYGYTF

v_call: TRBV5-4
cdr3_aa: CASSLAGPSSYNEQFF

v_call: TRBV6-2/TRBV6-3
cdr3_aa: CASSLIQGFETQYF

v_call: TRBV18
cdr3_aa: CASSPPSSFGGATEAFF

v_call: TRBV7-9
cdr3_aa: CASSRRQGYTEAFF

v_call: TRBV28
cdr3_aa: CASRPRQGQNSPLHF

v_call: TRBV5-6
cdr3_aa: CASSLVGGTEQRNQPQHF

v_call: TRBV10-3
cdr3_aa: CAISEHPGLAGGPGTGELFF

v_call: TRBV5-1
cdr3_aa: CASREGGRGDTQYF

v_call: TRBV27
cdr3_aa: CASRIFGGAGNEQFF

v_call: TRBV7-9
cdr3_aa: CASSRGQDPAYSNQPQHF

v_call: TRBV5-1
cdr3_aa: CASSTAGDTQYF

v_call: TRBV2
cdr3_aa: CASSERQTGELFF

v_call: TRBV18
cdr3_aa: CASSAILTVPEQFF

v_call: TRBV14
cdr3_aa: CASSQGTGPYYGYTF

v_call: TRBV29-1
cdr3_aa: CSVDGTGVETQYF

v_call: TRBV7-2
cdr3_aa: CASSFKNTGELFF

v_call: TRBV29-1
cdr3_aa: CSVEGLAGHNEQFF

v_call: TRBV28
cdr3_aa: CASIAWTGVSGNTIYF

v_call: TRBV28
cdr3_aa: CASSSFGSANTGELFF

v_call: TRBV5-1
cdr3_aa: CASSLLAGEGGNEQFF

v_call: TRBV19
cdr3_aa: CASIQGALGNQPQHF

v_call: TRBV10-2
cdr3_aa: CATERAYEQYF

v_call: TRBV18
cdr3_aa: CASSHQTAEAFF

v_call: TRBV7-2
cdr3_aa: CASSLRTGALHF

v_call: TRBV19
cdr3_aa: CASSIRTGEQTQYF

v_call: TRBV18
cdr3_aa: CASSTGLGSNEQYF

v_call: TRBV19
cdr3_aa: CASSMVTGEKLFF

v_call: TRBV6-5
cdr3_aa: CASSYSQGLDTQYF

v_call: TRBV28
cdr3_aa: CASSSRDEQYF

v_call: TRBV29-1
cdr3_aa: CSVPGQLNYGYTF

v_call: TRBV27
cdr3_aa: CASSPEGQGSSYEQYF